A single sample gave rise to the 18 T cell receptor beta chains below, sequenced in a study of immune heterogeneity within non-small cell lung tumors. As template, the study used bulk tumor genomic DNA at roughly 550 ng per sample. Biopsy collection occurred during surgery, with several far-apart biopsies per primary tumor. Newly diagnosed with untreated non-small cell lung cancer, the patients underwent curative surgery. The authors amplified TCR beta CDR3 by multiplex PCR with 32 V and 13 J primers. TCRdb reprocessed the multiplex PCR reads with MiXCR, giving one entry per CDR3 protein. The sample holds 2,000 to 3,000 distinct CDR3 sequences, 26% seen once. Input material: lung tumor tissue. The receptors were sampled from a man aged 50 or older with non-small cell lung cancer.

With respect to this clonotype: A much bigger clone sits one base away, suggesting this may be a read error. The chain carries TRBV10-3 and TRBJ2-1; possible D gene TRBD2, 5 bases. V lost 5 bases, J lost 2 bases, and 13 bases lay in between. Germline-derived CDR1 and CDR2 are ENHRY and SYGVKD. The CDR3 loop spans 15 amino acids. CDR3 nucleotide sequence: TGTGCCATCAGTTGTAGTAGCGAGGCCTACAATGAGCAGTTCTTC. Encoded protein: CAISCSSEAYNEQFF.

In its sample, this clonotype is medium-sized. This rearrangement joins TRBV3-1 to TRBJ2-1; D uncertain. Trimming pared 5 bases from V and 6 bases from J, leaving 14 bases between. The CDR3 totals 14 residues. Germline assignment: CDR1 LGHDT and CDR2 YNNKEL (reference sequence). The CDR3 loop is CASSSPAGSNEQFF. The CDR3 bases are TGTGCCAGCAGCTCCCCGGCAGGCTCCAATGAGCAGTTCTTC.

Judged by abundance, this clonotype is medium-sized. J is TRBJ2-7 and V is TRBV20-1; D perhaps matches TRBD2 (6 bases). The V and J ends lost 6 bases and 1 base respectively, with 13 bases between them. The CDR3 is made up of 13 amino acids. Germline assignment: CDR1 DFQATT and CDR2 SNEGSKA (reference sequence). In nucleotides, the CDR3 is TGCAGTGCCATTCCCAGCGGGTCCTACGAGCAGTACTTC. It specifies CSAIPSGSYEQYF.

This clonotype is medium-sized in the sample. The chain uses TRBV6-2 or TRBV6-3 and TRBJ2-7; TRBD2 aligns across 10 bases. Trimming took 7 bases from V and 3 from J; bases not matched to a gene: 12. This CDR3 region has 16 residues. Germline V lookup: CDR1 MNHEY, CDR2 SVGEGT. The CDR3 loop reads CASTNIGTSENYEQYF. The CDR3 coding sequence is TGTGCCAGCACCAACATCGGGACTAGCGAGAACTACGAGCAGTACTTC.

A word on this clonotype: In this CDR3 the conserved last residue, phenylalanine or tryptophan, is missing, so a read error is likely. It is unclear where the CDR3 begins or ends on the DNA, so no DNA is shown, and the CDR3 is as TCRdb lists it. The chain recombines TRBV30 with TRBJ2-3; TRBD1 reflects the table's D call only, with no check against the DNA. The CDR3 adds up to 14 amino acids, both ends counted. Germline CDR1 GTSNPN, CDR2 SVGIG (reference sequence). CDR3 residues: CATQGARGEQYFGP.

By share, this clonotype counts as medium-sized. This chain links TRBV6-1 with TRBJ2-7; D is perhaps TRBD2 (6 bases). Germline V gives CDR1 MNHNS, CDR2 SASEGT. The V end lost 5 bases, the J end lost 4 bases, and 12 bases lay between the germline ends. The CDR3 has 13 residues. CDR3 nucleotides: TGTGCCAGCAGTCGGGACTGGTTATACGAGCAGTACTTC. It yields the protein CASSRDWLYEQYF.

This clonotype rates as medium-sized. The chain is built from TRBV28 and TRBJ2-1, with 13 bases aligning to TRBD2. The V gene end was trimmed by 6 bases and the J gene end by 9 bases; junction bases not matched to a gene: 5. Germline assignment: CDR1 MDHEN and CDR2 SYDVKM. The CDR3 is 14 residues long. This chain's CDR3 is CASRLAGGLTEQFF. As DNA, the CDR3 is TGTGCCAGCAGACTAGCGGGAGGGCTGACTGAGCAGTTCTTC.

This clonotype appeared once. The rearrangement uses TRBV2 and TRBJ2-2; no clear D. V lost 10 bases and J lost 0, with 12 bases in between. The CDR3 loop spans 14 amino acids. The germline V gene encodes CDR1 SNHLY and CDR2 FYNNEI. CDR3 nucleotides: TGTGCCAACACGTTTCAGCCGAACACCGGGGAGCTGTTTTTT. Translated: CANTFQPNTGELFF.

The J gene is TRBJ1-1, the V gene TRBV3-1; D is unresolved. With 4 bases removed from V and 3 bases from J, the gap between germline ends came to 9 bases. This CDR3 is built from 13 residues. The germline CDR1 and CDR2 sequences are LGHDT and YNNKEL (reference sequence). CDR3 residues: CASSPRSDTEAFF. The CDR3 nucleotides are TGTGCCAGCAGCCCGCGGTCGGACACTGAAGCTTTCTTT.

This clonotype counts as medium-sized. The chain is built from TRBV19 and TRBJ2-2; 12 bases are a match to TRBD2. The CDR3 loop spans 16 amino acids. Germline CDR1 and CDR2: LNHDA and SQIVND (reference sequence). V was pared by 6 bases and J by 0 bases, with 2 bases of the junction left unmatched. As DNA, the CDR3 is TGTGCCAGTAGGGGACTAGCGGGTACGAACACCGGGGAGCTGTTTTTT. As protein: CASRGLAGTNTGELFF.

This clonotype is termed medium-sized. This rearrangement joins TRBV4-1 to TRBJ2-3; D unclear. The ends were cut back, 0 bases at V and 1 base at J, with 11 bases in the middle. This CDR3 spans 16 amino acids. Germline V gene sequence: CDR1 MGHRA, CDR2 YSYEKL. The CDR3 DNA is TGCGCCAGCAGCCAAGATCGGAGCCGGGGCACAGATACGCAGTATTTT. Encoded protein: CASSQDRSRGTDTQYF.

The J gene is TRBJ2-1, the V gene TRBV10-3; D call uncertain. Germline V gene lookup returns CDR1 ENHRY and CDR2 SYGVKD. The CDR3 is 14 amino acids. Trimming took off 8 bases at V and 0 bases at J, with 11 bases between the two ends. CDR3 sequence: CAIEDPSSYNEQFF. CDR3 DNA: TGTGCCATCGAGGACCCGAGCTCCTACAATGAGCAGTTCTTC.

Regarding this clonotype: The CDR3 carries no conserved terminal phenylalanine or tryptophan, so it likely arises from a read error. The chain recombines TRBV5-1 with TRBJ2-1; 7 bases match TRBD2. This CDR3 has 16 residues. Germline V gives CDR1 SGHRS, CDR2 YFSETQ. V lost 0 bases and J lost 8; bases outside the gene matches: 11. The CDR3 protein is CASSLGDYRMSDEQFL. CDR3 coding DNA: TGCGCCAGCAGCTTGGGGGACTACAGAATGTCGGATGAGCAGTTCTTG.

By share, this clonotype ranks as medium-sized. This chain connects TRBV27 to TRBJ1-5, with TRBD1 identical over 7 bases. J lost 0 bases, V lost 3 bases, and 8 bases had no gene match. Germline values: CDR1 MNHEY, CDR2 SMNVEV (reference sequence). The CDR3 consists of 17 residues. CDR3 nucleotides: TGTGCCAGCAGTTTTGATACAGGGGCCTATAGCAATCAGCCCCAGCATTTT. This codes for CASSFDTGAYSNQPQHF.

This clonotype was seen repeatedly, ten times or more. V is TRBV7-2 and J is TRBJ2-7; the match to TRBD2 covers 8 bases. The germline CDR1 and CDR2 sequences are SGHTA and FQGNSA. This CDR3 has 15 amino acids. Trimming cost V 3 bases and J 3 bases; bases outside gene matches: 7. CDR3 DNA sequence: TGTGCCAGCAGCTTGGCTTCGGGACTAGGCTACGAGCAGTACTTC. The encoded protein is CASSLASGLGYEQYF.

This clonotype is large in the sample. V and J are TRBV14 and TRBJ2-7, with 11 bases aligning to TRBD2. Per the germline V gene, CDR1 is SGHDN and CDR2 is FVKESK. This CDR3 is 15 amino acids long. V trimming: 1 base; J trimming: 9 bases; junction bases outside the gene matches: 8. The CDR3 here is CASSQGPSGRTVQYF. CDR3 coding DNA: TGTGCCAGCAGCCAAGGCCCTAGCGGGAGGACGGTGCAGTACTTC.

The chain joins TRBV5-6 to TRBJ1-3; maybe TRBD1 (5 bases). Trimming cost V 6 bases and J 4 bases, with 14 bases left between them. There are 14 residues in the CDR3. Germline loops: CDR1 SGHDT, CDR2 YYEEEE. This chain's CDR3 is CASILLQAGNTIYF. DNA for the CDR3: TGTGCCAGCATCCTCTTACAGGCCGGAAACACCATATATTTT.

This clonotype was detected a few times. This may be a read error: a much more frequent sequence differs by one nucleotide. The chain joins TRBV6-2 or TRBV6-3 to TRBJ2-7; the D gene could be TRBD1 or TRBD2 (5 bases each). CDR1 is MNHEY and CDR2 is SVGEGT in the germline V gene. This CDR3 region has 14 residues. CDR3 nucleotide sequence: TGTGCCAGCATTTACATCGGGGCTCAGGACGAGCAGTACTTC. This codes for CASIYIGAQDEQYF.